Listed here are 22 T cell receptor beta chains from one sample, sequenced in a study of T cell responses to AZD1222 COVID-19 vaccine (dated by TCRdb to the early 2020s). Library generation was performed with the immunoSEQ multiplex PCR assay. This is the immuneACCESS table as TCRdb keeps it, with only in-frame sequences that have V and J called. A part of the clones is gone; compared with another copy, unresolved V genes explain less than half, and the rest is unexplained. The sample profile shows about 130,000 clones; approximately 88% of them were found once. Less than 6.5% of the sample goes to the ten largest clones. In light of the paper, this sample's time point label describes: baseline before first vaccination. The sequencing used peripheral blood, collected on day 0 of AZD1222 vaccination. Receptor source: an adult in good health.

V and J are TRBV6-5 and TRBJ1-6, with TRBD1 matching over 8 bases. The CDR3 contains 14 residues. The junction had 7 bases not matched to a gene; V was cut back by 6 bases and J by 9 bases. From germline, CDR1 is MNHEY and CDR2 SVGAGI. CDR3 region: CASSQGAITSPLHF. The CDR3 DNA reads TGTGCCAGCAGCCAGGGGGCGATAACTTCACCCCTCCACTTT.

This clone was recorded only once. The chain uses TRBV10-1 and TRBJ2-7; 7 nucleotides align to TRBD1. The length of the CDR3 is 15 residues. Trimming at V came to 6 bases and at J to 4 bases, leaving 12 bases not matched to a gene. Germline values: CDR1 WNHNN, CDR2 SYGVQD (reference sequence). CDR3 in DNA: TGCGCCAGCAGCGTCCGGGACAGATGCAGGTACGAGCAGTACTTC. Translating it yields CASSVRDRCRYEQYF.

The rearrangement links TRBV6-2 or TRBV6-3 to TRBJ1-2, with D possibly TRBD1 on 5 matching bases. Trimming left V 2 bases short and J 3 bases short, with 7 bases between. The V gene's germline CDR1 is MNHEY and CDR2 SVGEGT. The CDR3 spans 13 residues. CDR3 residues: CASSYGADYGYTF. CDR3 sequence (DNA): TGTGCCAGCAGTTACGGGGCAGACTATGGCTACACCTTC.

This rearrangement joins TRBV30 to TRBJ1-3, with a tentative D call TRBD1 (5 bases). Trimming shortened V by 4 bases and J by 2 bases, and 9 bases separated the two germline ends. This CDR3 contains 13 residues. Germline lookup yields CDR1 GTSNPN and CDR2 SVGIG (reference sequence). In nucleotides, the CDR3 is TGTGCCTGGACCCCAGGGACTGGAAACACCATATATTTT. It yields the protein CAWTPGTGNTIYF.

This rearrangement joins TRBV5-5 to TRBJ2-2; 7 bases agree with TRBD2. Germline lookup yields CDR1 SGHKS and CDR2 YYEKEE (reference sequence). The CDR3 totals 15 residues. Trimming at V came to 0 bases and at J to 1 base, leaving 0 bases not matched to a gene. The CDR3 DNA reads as TGTGCCAGCAGCTTGGCGGGGGGGAACACCGGGGAGCTGTTTTTT. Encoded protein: CASSLAGGNTGELFF.

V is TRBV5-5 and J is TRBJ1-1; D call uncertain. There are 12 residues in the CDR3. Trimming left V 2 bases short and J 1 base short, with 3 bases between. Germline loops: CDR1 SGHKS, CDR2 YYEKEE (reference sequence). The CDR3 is CASSFWNTEAFF. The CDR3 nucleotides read TGTGCCAGCAGCTTCTGGAACACTGAAGCTTTCTTT.

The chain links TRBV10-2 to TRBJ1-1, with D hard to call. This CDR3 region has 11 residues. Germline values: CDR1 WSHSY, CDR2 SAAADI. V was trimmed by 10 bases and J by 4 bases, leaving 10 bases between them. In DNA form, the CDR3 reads TGCGCCAACGGGCCCCGCACTGAAGCTTTCTTT. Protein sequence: CANGPRTEAFF.

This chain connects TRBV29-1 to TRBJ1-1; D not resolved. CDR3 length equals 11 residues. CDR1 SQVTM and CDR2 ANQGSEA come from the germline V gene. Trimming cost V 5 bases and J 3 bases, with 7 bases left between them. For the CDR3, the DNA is TGCAGCGTTAACAGTTACACTGAAGCTTTCTTT. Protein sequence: CSVNSYTEAFF.

CDR3 DNA: TGCGCCAGCTCCGAGTGTCGGGACAATACTAAGCATCAGCCCCAGCATTTT. Protein product: CASSECRDNTKHQPQHF. The chain has TRBV10-1 and TRBJ1-5; tentatively, D is TRBD1 (6 bases). Germline lookup yields CDR1 WNHNN and CDR2 SYGVQD (reference sequence). This CDR3 spans 17 amino acids. With 8 bases removed from V and 5 bases from J, the gap between germline ends came to 25 bases.

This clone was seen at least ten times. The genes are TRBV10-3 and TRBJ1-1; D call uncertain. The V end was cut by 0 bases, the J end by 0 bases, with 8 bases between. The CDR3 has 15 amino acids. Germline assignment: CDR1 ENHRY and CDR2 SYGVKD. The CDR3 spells CAISESAGVNTEAFF. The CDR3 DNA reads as TGTGCCATCAGTGAGTCGGCAGGCGTGAACACTGAAGCTTTCTTT.

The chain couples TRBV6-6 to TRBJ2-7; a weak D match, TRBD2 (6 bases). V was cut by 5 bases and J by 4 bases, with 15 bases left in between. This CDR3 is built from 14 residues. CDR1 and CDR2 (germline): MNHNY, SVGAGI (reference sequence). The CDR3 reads CASSRPGTHYEQYF. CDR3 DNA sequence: TGTGCCAGCAGTCGACCCGGGACTCATTACGAGCAGTACTTC.

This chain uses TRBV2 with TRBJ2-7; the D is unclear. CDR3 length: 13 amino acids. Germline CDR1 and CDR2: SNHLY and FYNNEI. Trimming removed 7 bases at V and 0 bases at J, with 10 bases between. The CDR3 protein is CASTTDSSYEQYF. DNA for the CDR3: TGTGCCAGCACTACTGATAGCTCCTACGAGCAGTACTTC.

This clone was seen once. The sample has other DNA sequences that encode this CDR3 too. The CDR3 loop reads CASRGGSNQPQHF. Written as DNA, the CDR3 is TGTGCCAGCAGAGGAGGGAGCAATCAGCCCCAGCATTTT. The gene calls are TRBV3-1 (or the pseudogene TRBV3-2) and TRBJ1-5, with no clear D. Germline V gene sequence: CDR1 LGHDT, CDR2 YNNKEL (reference sequence). The CDR3 has 13 amino acids. Between the trimmed V and J ends, which lost 6 bases and 1 base, there was a span of 7 bases.

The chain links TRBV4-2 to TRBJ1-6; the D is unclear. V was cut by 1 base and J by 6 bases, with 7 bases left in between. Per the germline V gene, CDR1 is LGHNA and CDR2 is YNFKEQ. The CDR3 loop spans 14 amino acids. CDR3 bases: TGTGCCAGCAGCCAAGCGGTGGTTAATTCACCCCTCCACTTT. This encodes CASSQAVVNSPLHF.

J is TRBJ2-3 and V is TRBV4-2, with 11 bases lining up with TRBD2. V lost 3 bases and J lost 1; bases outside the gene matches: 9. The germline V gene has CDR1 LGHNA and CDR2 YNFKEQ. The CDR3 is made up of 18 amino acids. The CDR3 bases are TGTGCCAGCAGCCATGGATTTCTAGCGGGGGGTCGCACAGATACGCAGTATTTT. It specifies CASSHGFLAGGRTDTQYF.

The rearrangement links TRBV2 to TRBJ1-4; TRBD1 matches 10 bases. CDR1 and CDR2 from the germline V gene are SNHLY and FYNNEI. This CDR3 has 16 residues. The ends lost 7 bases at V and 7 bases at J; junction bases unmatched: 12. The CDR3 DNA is TGTGCCAGCAAGGGGGCCCGACAGGGGGCGGGTGAAAAACTGTTTTTT. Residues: CASKGARQGAGEKLFF.

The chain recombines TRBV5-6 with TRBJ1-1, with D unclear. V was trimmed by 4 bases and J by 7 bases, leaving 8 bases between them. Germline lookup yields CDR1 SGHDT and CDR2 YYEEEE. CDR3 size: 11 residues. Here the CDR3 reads CASSGRNEAFF. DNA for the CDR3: TGTGCCAGCAGCGGCAGGAATGAAGCTTTCTTT.

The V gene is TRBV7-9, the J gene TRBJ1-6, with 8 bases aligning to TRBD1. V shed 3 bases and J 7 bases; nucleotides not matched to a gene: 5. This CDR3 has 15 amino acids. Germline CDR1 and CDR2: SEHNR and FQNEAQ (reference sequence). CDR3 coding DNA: TGTGCCAGCAGCTTGGCGGACAGGGCGAATTCACCCCTCCACTTT. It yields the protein CASSLADRANSPLHF.

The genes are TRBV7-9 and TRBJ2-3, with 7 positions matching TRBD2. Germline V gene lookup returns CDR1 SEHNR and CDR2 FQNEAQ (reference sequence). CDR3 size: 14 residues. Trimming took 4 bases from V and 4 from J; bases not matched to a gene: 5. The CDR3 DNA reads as TGTGCCAGCAGCTCCGGACTAGGCGCAGATACGCAGTATTTT. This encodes CASSSGLGADTQYF.

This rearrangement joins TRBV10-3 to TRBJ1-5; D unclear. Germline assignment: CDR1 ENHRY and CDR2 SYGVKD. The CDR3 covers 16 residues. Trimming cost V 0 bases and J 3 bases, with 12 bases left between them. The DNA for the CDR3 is TGTGCCATCAGTGAGTCGGTCACCACAAACAATCAGCCCCAGCATTTT. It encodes CAISESVTTNNQPQHF.

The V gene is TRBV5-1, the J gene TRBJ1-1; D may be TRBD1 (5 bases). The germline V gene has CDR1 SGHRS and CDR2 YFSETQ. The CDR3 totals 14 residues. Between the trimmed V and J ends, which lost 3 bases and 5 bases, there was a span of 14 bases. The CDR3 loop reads CASSSAGGETEAFF. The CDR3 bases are TGCGCCAGCAGCTCGGCGGGGGGTGAAACTGAAGCTTTCTTT.

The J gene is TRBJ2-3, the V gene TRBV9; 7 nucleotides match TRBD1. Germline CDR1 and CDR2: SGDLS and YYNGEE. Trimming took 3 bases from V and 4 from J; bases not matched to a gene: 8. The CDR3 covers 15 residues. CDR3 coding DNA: TGTGCCAGCAGCGCGGCAAACGGACAGGCAGATACGCAGTATTTT. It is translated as CASSAANGQADTQYF.